This is a list of T cell receptor beta chains from one sample in a study of blood T cell repertoires in COVID-19. Sequenced by immunoSEQ multiplex PCR; TCRdb stores in-frame clones only, minus some. The data contain around 110,000 clones, about 80% of them singletons. Sequenced input: peripheral blood. Every receptor here comes from an older man with acute or convalescent COVID-19. Both conserved end residues are part of each CDR3. The order of the fields is D gene, clone size, J gene, V gene, CDR3 DNA, CDR3 protein. The D gene is left open where the match is weak. Only part of the rows carry a size: once, few, many, or a class if the clone is expanded.

>NA|NA|TRBJ2-2|TRBV28
TGTGCCAGCAGTCCACAGTCCACCGGGGAGCTGTTTTTT
CASSPQSTGELFF
>TRBD2|NA|TRBJ2-3|TRBV6-2/TRBV6-3
TGTGCCAGCAACCCGAGCGGGGGGGCCACCGAAGATACGCAGTATTTT
CASNPSGGATEDTQYF
>NA|NA|TRBJ1-4|TRBV4-3
TGCGCCAGCAGCCAAGCGGTGGTTTGGGCCGCAACTAATGAAAAACTGTTTTTT
CASSQAVVWAATNEKLFF
>TRBD1|NA|TRBJ2-5|TRBV5-1
TGCGCCAGCAGCCGGAACAGGGGGGATGAAGAGACCCAGTACTTC
CASSRNRGDEETQYF
>TRBD2|NA|TRBJ2-1|TRBV7-6
TGTGCCAGCAGCTCCCCCCTTTTCGGGGGGTACAATGAGCAGTTCTTC
CASSSPLFGGYNEQFF
>NA|NA|TRBJ1-2|TRBV9
TGTGCCAGCTATCAACCCCTCGGTGGCTACACCTTC
CASYQPLGGYTF
>NA|NA|TRBJ1-4|TRBV7-2
TGTGCCAGCAGCTTAGCCCAGATACGTTCTAATGAAAAACTGTTTTTT
CASSLAQIRSNEKLFF
>TRBD2|NA|TRBJ2-3|TRBV3-1/TRBV3-2
TGTGCCAGCAGCCGCATCGCGACTAGCGGGGGGACAGATACGCAGTATTTT
CASSRIATSGGTDTQYF
>TRBD1|NA|TRBJ2-2|TRBV18
TGTGCCAGCTCACCACCGTCAGGGGGCTGGACCGGGGAGCTGTTTTTT
CASSPPSGGWTGELFF
>TRBD1|NA|TRBJ2-2|TRBV6-5
TGTGCCAGCAACTACAGGGGTAACACCGGGGAGCTGTTTTTT
CASNYRGNTGELFF
>TRBD1|once|TRBJ1-2|TRBV6-6
TGTGCCAGCAGTTACCTCCCGGACAGGGAAGGTGGCTACACCTTC
CASSYLPDREGGYTF
>TRBD1|few|TRBJ2-5|TRBV19
TGTGCCAGTAGTATAGAAGGACAGGCCGGAGAGACCCAGTACTTC
CASSIEGQAGETQYF
>NA|NA|TRBJ2-5|TRBV3-1/TRBV3-2
TGTGCCAGCAGCCAAACCGTTCCGGCCCAGTACTTC
CASSQTVPAQYF
>TRBD1|NA|TRBJ1-1|TRBV7-2
TGTGCCAGCAGCTTAAATGGACAGGGGACGGAAGCTTTCTTT
CASSLNGQGTEAFF
>TRBD1|few|TRBJ1-6|TRBV2
TGTGCCAGCAGTGATCCGGTGTCCGCTGGGTGGGGACAGGGGCTAAATAATTCACCCCTCCACTTT
CASSDPVSAGWGQGLNNSPLHF
>TRBD1|NA|TRBJ2-7|TRBV2
TGTGCCAGCAGTGCCGGGACAGGCGCCTACGAGCAGTACTTC
CASSAGTGAYEQYF
>NA|NA|TRBJ1-2|TRBV6-5
TGTGCCAGCAGTCATCCCCCGGCACAGGGCGGTGGCTACACCTTC
CASSHPPAQGGGYTF
>NA|few|TRBJ1-2|TRBV10-3
TGTGCCATCAGTGAGTCGGTCAGGGTCTCTAACTATGGCTACACCTTC
CAISESVRVSNYGYTF
>TRBD1|NA|TRBJ2-3|TRBV11-3
TGTGCCAGCAGCAAGACAGGGCCGCAAGGAGATACGCAGTATTTT
CASSKTGPQGDTQYF
>NA|NA|TRBJ1-5|TRBV5-1
TGCGCCAGCAGCTTGGGGCCCAATCAGCCCCAGCATTTT
CASSLGPNQPQHF
>NA|NA|TRBJ2-3|TRBV7-3
TGTGCCAGCACTGAAAGGGGTTACCGCACAGATACGCAGTATTTT
CASTERGYRTDTQYF
>NA|NA|TRBJ1-2|TRBV4-2
TGTGCCAGCAGCCAAGAGACAGGAGGCTACACCTTC
CASSQETGGYTF
>NA|few|TRBJ1-1|TRBV14
TGTGCCAGCAGCCAAGATTCTACAGTCACTGAAGCTTTCTTT
CASSQDSTVTEAFF
>NA|NA|TRBJ1-2|TRBV11-2
TGTGCCAGCTATAGCGGGGACTATGGCTACACCTTC
CASYSGDYGYTF
>TRBD1|few|TRBJ1-2|TRBV19
TGTGCCAGCGGACAGGGAGGCACCTTC
CASGQGGTF
>TRBD2|NA|TRBJ2-3|TRBV10-3
TGTGCCATCAGTGCCGGGACTAGCGGGGGAGAGCGGGATACGCAGTATTTT
CAISAGTSGGERDTQYF
>TRBD2|NA|TRBJ2-1|TRBV9
TGTGCCAGCAGCGCCACAAGCGGGGCCGAGATCAATGAGCAGTTCTTC
CASSATSGAEINEQFF
>NA|NA|TRBJ1-3|TRBV6-5
TGTGCCAGCAGTTACGGACATTCGACTGGAAACACCATATATTTT
CASSYGHSTGNTIYF
>TRBD1|NA|TRBJ2-7|TRBV6-5
TGTGCCAGTAAACCAGCGGACAGGATCTACGAGCAGTACTTC
CASKPADRIYEQYF